What follows is one T cell receptor (beta chain) and its context. Produced via immunoSEQ multiplex PCR; TCRdb's table is partial and in-frame only. The sample has approximately 2.4 million clones; 90% to 97% are singletons. The data are from a study of shared clonotypes between healthy human individuals. The V end was cut by 0 bases, the J end by 4 bases, with 3 bases between. The CDR3 consists of 12 residues. Germline values: CDR1 LGHNA, CDR2 YNFKEQ. The V call is TRBV4-2, the J call TRBJ1-1; D gene unclear. Sequencing used naive CD4+ T cells sorted from blood. The sample's subset: CD45RA+ positively selected. This receptor was taken from a young man in good health. The CDR3 nucleotides are TGTGCCAGCAGCCAAGAACGCACTGAAGCTTTCTTT. This encodes CASSQERTEAFF.